The next 19 T cell receptor beta chains were all read from a single sample in a study of control samples from healthy donors and cancer patients. Profiling relied on immunoSEQ multiplex PCR, and the TCRdb table lists in-frame clones only, not all of them. The table includes about 88,000 clones, 85% to 95% detected once. The sequenced sample consisted of blood. All receptors come from a young man in good health.

This clone appeared once. V and J are TRBV10-1 and TRBJ2-1; TRBD2 aligns across 8 bases. Germline V lookup: CDR1 WNHNN, CDR2 SYGVQD (reference sequence). Trimming cost V 6 bases and J 10 bases; bases outside gene matches: 11. The CDR3 consists of 14 residues. This CDR3 reads CASRRPGLGREQFF. The DNA of the CDR3 is TGCGCCAGCAGGAGACCGGGACTAGGAAGGGAGCAGTTCTTC.

The V call is TRBV2, the J call TRBJ1-2, with D hard to call. The CDR3 has 14 amino acids. The germline gives CDR1 SNHLY, CDR2 FYNNEI. V lost 2 bases and J 8 bases, leaving 15 bases between the germline ends. The CDR3 region has the DNA TGTGCCAGCAGTGAAAATGGATTTTCTAAAGGCTACACCTTC. It specifies CASSENGFSKGYTF. Together with reference TRBV2 and TRBJ1-2, the CDR3 gives the full variable domain: EPEVTQTPSHQVTQMGQEVILRCVPISNHLYFYWYRQILGQKVEFLVSFYNNEISEKSEIFDDQFSVERPDGSNFTLKIRSTKLEDSAMYFCASSENGFSKGYTFGSGTRLTVV.

V is TRBV3-1 (or the pseudogene TRBV3-2) and J is TRBJ2-7; D remains ambiguous. The CDR3 runs 15 residues. The germline gives CDR1 LGHDT, CDR2 YNNKEL (reference sequence). Trimming took off 0 bases at V and 2 bases at J, with 11 bases between the two ends. CDR3 region: CASSQDGNPAYEQYF. CDR3 in DNA: TGTGCCAGCAGCCAAGATGGGAACCCGGCCTACGAGCAGTACTTC.

In its sample, this clone was seen once. The chain joins TRBV29-1 to TRBJ2-3; D possibly uses TRBD1 or TRBD2 (6 bases each). Germline-derived CDR1 and CDR2 are SQVTM and ANQGSEA. V lost 5 bases, J lost 0 bases, and 15 bases lay in between. The CDR3 is 15 residues long. The CDR3 DNA is TGCAGCGTTATTCCGCAGGGGACTAGCACAGATACGCAGTATTTT. Its translation is CSVIPQGTSTDTQYF.

V and J are TRBV11-2 and TRBJ1-2; 8 bases match TRBD1. Trimming took 5 bases from V and 5 from J; bases not matched to a gene: 16. Germline V gene sequence: CDR1 SGHAT, CDR2 FQNNGV. The CDR3 has 17 residues. Here the CDR3 reads CASSHIQGAIGRYGYTF. The CDR3 DNA is TGTGCCAGCAGCCACATCCAGGGGGCAATCGGGCGATATGGCTACACCTTC.

This chain's CDR3 is CASRGQNTEAFF. CDR3 DNA sequence: TGTGCCAGCAGGGGACAGAACACTGAAGCTTTCTTT. V usage is TRBV5-4 and J usage is TRBJ1-1; possible D gene TRBD1, 6 bases. The CDR3 has 12 residues. The V gene's germline CDR1 is SGHNT and CDR2 YYREEE (reference sequence). The V gene lost 5 bases and the J gene lost 1 base, with 6 bases spanning the gap.

CDR3 nucleotide sequence: TGTGCCAGCAGTAATTACAGGGTCCGCGGGAACATTCAGTACTTC. This sequence encodes CASSNYRVRGNIQYF. The chain employs TRBV28 and TRBJ2-4, with D perhaps TRBD1 (6 bases). The CDR3 sequence is 15 residues long. Germline V gene data show CDR1 as MDHEN and CDR2 as SYDVKM. Trimming took off 5 bases at V and 7 bases at J, with 18 bases between the two ends.

V is TRBV5-1 and J is TRBJ2-3, with 9 bases matching TRBD2. CDR1 and CDR2 from the germline V gene are SGHRS and YFSETQ. This CDR3 has 16 amino acids. V lost 0 bases and J lost 2; bases outside the gene matches: 4. The CDR3 DNA is TGCGCCAGCAGCTTGGCCGGACTAGCGTTCACAGATACGCAGTATTTT. Its protein is CASSLAGLAFTDTQYF.

This rearrangement joins TRBV6-1 to TRBJ1-4; no clear D gene. V lost 2 bases and J lost 7, with 11 bases in between. Germline CDR1 reads MNHNS; CDR2 reads SASEGT. This CDR3 has 14 amino acids. CDR3 sequence: CASSEKGTGEKLFF. The CDR3 bases are TGTGCCAGCAGTGAAAAGGGCACGGGTGAAAAACTGTTTTTT.

This chain links TRBV12-5 with TRBJ2-7; no clear D gene. The V gene lost 3 bases and the J gene lost 6 bases, with 9 bases spanning the gap. The germline gives CDR1 LGHNT, CDR2 FRNRAP. This CDR3 has 12 residues. The CDR3 loop reads CASGFRVGEQYF. The CDR3 DNA is TGTGCTAGTGGTTTTAGAGTGGGCGAGCAGTACTTC. Full variable domain (outside the CDR3, taken from reference TRBV12-5 and TRBJ2-7): DARVTQTPRHKVTEMGQEVTMRCQPILGHNTVFWYRQTMMQGLELLAYFRNRAPLDDSGMPKDRFSAEMPDATLATLKIQPSEPRDSAVYFCASGFRVGEQYFGPGTRLTVT.

This chain links TRBV6-2 or TRBV6-3 with TRBJ2-3; D call uncertain. V was shortened by 1 base and J by 5 bases, with 4 bases between the two germline ends. The CDR3 is made up of 12 amino acids. Germline CDR1 and CDR2: MNHEY and SVGEGT. CDR3 in DNA: TGTGCCAGCAGTTACTTTCGAGATACGCAGTATTTT. This gives the protein CASSYFRDTQYF.

This chain uses TRBV5-4 with TRBJ2-7, with D perhaps being TRBD1 or TRBD2 (5 bases each). This CDR3 has 13 amino acids. Between the trimmed V and J ends, which lost 1 base and 6 bases, there was a span of 11 bases. CDR1 and CDR2 from the germline V gene are SGHNT and YYREEE (reference sequence). The CDR3 bases are TGTGCCAGCAGCTTGAGGGGAGTTGGCGAGCAGTACTTC. It encodes CASSLRGVGEQYF.

The chain links TRBV19 to TRBJ1-1; D ambiguous. The CDR3 has 13 amino acids. The ends were cut back, 7 bases at V and 1 base at J, with 10 bases in the middle. CDR1 LNHDA and CDR2 SQIVND come from the germline V gene (reference sequence). DNA of the CDR3: TGTGCCAGTACCGTTTTAGGGAACACTGAAGCTTTCTTT. This gives the protein CASTVLGNTEAFF.

This chain joins TRBV5-1 and TRBJ1-1; 7 bases line up with TRBD1. The V gene's germline CDR1 is SGHRS and CDR2 YFSETQ. This CDR3 is 14 amino acids long. V gave up 6 bases and J gave up 4 bases; unmatched junction bases: 9. CDR3 in DNA: TGCGCCAGCACCACCGGGACAGCGAGCACTGAAGCTTTCTTT. Protein sequence: CASTTGTASTEAFF.

The chain joins TRBV2 to TRBJ1-4, with D possibly TRBD1 on 5 matching bases. CDR1 is SNHLY, CDR2 FYNNEI, per germline. V lost 8 bases, J lost 15 bases, and 16 bases lay in between. This CDR3 region has 11 residues. The CDR3 bases are TGTGCCAGCGAGGCAGGCAGGACATTGTTTTTT. Translating gives CASEAGRTLFF.

As for this clone: The junction and the germline gene differ at one end; a read error may be behind it. V and J are TRBV7-9 and TRBJ1-2, with 8 positions matching TRBD1. Germline V gene lookup returns CDR1 SEHNR and CDR2 FQNEAQ (reference sequence). This CDR3 is built from 13 residues. The CDR3: CSSTEGQGYGYTF. The CDR3, as DNA: TGTTCCAGCACCGAAGGACAGGGCTATGGCTACACCTTC.

This clone was found a few times. Additional DNA sequences in this sample encode the identical CDR3. The V call is TRBV6-5, the J call TRBJ1-1; tentative D call: TRBD1 (6 bases). This CDR3 is 12 amino acids long. Trimming cost V 6 bases and J 1 base, with 6 bases left between them. Per germline, CDR1 MNHEY and CDR2 SVGAGI. CDR3 bases: TGTGCCAGCAGGACAGGGAACACTGAAGCTTTCTTT. Residues: CASRTGNTEAFF.

The rearrangement joins TRBV25-1 to TRBJ2-5; 8 nucleotides match TRBD2. J was trimmed by 3 bases and V by 1 base; bases with no gene match: 4. Germline V gives CDR1 MGHDK, CDR2 SYGVNS. The CDR3 contains 15 residues. CDR3 nucleotide sequence: TGTGCCAGCAGTGAATTCTACGGGGGGGAAGAGACCCAGTACTTC. Translated: CASSEFYGGEETQYF.

V gene TRBV7-8 combines with J gene TRBJ1-2; D possibly corresponds to TRBD1 (5 bases). The CDR3 spans 16 residues. V was pared by 3 bases and J by 0 bases, with 14 bases between. Germline V gives CDR1 SGHVS, CDR2 FQNEAQ. Written as DNA, the CDR3 is TGTGCCAGCAGCTTTACCGAGACAGACTCTAACTATGGCTACACCTTC. Protein: CASSFTETDSNYGYTF.